These 25 T cell receptor beta chains share one sample of origin, sequenced in a study of blood T cell repertoires in COVID-19. The method was immunoSEQ multiplex PCR; TCRdb's version includes in-frame clones alone and lacks a portion of them. This sample yields 130,000 or so clones, of which around 85% are seen a single time; 4.3% belongs to the top ten. Sequenced: peripheral blood. Receptors originate from a human donor in a cohort sampled during active COVID-19.

This chain's CDR3 is CASSIGQNNYGYTF. In DNA, the CDR3 is TGTGCCAGTAGTATAGGGCAGAATAACTATGGCTACACCTTC. The chain combines TRBV19 with TRBJ1-2; the D is unclear. The germline CDR1 and CDR2 sequences are LNHDA and SQIVND (reference sequence). The CDR3 is made up of 14 amino acids. V lost 1 base, J lost 1 base, and 7 bases lay in between. The full variable domain, with the rest looked up from reference TRBV19 and TRBJ1-2, is DGGITQSPKYLFRKEGQNVTLSCEQNLNHDAMYWYRQDPGQGLRLIYYSQIVNDFQKGDIAEGYSVSREKKESFPLTVTSAQKNPTAFYLCASSIGQNNYGYTFGSGTRLTVV.

The V gene is TRBV3-1 (or the pseudogene TRBV3-2), the J gene TRBJ1-5; D is unclear. From germline, CDR1 is LGHDT and CDR2 YNNKEL (reference sequence). The V end was cut by 0 bases, the J end by 7 bases, with 10 bases between. CDR3 length equals 14 residues. The CDR3 sequence: CASSQDAGGQPQHF. CDR3 DNA: TGTGCCAGCAGCCAAGACGCAGGTGGCCAGCCCCAGCATTTT.

The chain employs TRBV20-1 and TRBJ2-1; 8 nucleotides align to TRBD2. CDR1 DFQATT and CDR2 SNEGSKA come from the germline V gene (reference sequence). This CDR3 is built from 11 residues. As DNA, the CDR3 is TGCGGGGCGGGACTAGGACCGGGGCAGTTCTTC. This sequence encodes CGAGLGPGQFF.

V and J are TRBV11-3 and TRBJ2-5; 13 positions agree with TRBD2. The CDR3 has 16 amino acids. V dropped 2 bases and J dropped 3; count of bases not matched to a gene: 3. Germline CDR1 SGHNT, CDR2 YENEEA. In DNA, the CDR3 is TGTGCCAGCAGCTTACGGACTAGCGGGGGCAAAGAGACCCAGTACTTC. Encoded protein: CASSLRTSGGKETQYF.

This clone appeared a few times. The gene calls are TRBV5-5 and TRBJ1-5; TRBD1 matches 7 bases. Germline values: CDR1 SGHKS, CDR2 YYEKEE (reference sequence). V shed 4 bases and J 0 bases; nucleotides not matched to a gene: 4. CDR3 size: 15 residues. The CDR3 bases are TGTGCCAGCAGCATAGACAGGGTTAGCAATCAGCCCCAGCATTTT. Its translation is CASSIDRVSNQPQHF.

The chain has TRBV6-2 or TRBV6-3 and TRBJ2-7; maybe TRBD2 (6 bases). This CDR3 spans 15 amino acids. In germline, CDR1 is MNHEY, CDR2 SVGEGT. Trimming pared 3 bases from V and 4 bases from J, leaving 16 bases between. Here the CDR3 DNA reads TGTGCCAGCAGTTATGGTATAGCGGCGCTTTACGAGCAGTACTTC. The encoded protein is CASSYGIAALYEQYF.

The chain recombines TRBV30 with TRBJ2-1; possible D gene TRBD1, 5 bases. The germline V and J ends were trimmed by 2 bases and 6 bases, with 5 bases remaining between them. Germline lookup yields CDR1 GTSNPN and CDR2 SVGIG (reference sequence). The CDR3 extends over 11 amino acids. CDR3 protein: CAWSQGNEQFF. The CDR3 DNA reads as TGTGCCTGGAGTCAGGGCAATGAGCAGTTCTTC.

V and J are TRBV6-6 and TRBJ1-1, with D possibly matching TRBD1 (6 bases). Germline CDR1 and CDR2: MNHNY and SVGAGI (reference sequence). The CDR3 extends over 14 amino acids. With 8 bases removed from V and 1 base from J, the gap between germline ends came to 14 bases. CDR3 in amino acids: CASRRAGENTEAFF. CDR3 DNA: TGTGCCAGCCGTAGGGCAGGGGAGAACACTGAAGCTTTCTTT.

V and J are TRBV5-4 and TRBJ2-7; D is perhaps TRBD1 (6 bases). Trimming left V 1 base short and J 4 bases short, with 9 bases between. This CDR3 spans 13 amino acids. The germline V gene encodes CDR1 SGHNT and CDR2 YYREEE (reference sequence). The CDR3 DNA sequence: TGTGCCAGCAGCTTGCCCGGACAGTACGAGCAGTACTTC. The encoded protein is CASSLPGQYEQYF.

The chain links TRBV15 to TRBJ1-2; 7 bases map to TRBD1. Germline-derived CDR1 and CDR2 are LNHNV and YYDKDF (reference sequence). CDR3 length: 17 residues. Trimming cost V 0 bases and J 8 bases; bases outside gene matches: 15. CDR3 residues: CATSRERGTGQNYGYTF. The CDR3 DNA is TGTGCCACCAGCAGAGAACGCGGTACGGGACAGAATTACGGCTACACCTTC.

V is TRBV24-1 and J is TRBJ2-7; 7 nucleotides line up with TRBD1. CDR3 length equals 14 residues. The germline CDR1 and CDR2 sequences are KGHDR and SFDVKD. Trimming removed 9 bases from V and 0 bases from J; junction bases left unmatched: 7. In DNA, the CDR3 is TGTGCCACCGGACCCGACAGGGCCTCCTACGAGCAGTACGTC. This gives the protein CATGPDRASYEQYV.

The genes are TRBV7-2 and TRBJ1-1, with 9 bases lining up with TRBD1. Germline-derived CDR1 and CDR2 are SGHTA and FQGNSA. V dropped 5 bases and J dropped 4; count of bases not matched to a gene: 8. This CDR3 has 15 amino acids. The CDR3 bases are TGTGCCAGCAGCGATACGACAGGGGGGACCACTGAAGCTTTCTTT. Translated, it gives CASSDTTGGTTEAFF.

The chain carries TRBV27 and TRBJ2-1, with D maybe TRBD1 (5 bases). Trimming took off 8 bases at V and 7 bases at J, with 9 bases between the two ends. The CDR3 is 11 residues long. Germline CDR1 reads MNHEY; CDR2 reads SMNVEV (reference sequence). In DNA, the CDR3 is TGTGCCAGCGCCAGGGTAAATGAGCAGTTCTTC. Amino acids: CASARVNEQFF.

This rearrangement joins TRBV9 to TRBJ1-1, with D possibly matching TRBD1 (6 bases). The germline V gene has CDR1 SGDLS and CDR2 YYNGEE. Trimming shortened V by 8 bases and J by 2 bases, and 16 bases separated the two germline ends. CDR3 length: 14 residues. CDR3 coding DNA: TGTGCCAGTTCGTCCGACAGGCTAAACACTGAAGCTTTCTTT. Translation: CASSSDRLNTEAFF. The full variable domain, its missing parts supplied by reference TRBV9 and TRBJ1-1, is DSGVTQTPKHLITATGQRVTLRCSPRSGDLSVYWYQQSLDQGLQFLIQYYNGEERAKGNILERFSAQQFPDLHSELNLSSLELGDSALYFCASSSDRLNTEAFFGQGTRLTVV.

This chain uses TRBV11-3 with TRBJ1-1, with TRBD1 matching 8 bases. The CDR3 contains 13 residues. Trimming cost V 6 bases and J 4 bases; bases outside gene matches: 4. Germline V gene lookup returns CDR1 SGHNT and CDR2 YENEEA. CDR3 sequence (DNA): TGTGCCAGCAGGAAGACAGGGGTCACTGAAGCTTTCTTT. This gives the protein CASRKTGVTEAFF.

The V and J genes are TRBV7-8 and TRBJ2-7; 8 bases fit TRBD1. The CDR3 is made up of 15 amino acids. Germline V gives CDR1 SGHVS, CDR2 FQNEAQ. V trimming: 6 bases; J trimming: 4 bases; junction bases outside the gene matches: 11. The CDR3 reads CASRPWRTGPYEQYF. The CDR3 DNA follows: TGTGCCAGCAGACCCTGGAGGACAGGGCCATACGAGCAGTACTTC.

The rearrangement links TRBV6-6 to TRBJ1-1, with D perhaps matching TRBD1 (6 bases). Trimming pared 10 bases from V and 6 bases from J, leaving 18 bases between. Germline V gene data show CDR1 as MNHNY and CDR2 as SVGAGI (reference sequence). The CDR3 sequence is 13 residues long. The CDR3 DNA reads as TGTGCCACCGGACAGCCAAAACGCGCTGAAGCTTTCTTT. It codes for CATGQPKRAEAFF.

The CDR3 is CASPVLCFGELFF. The CDR3 DNA is TGCGCCAGCCCGGTGTTGTGTTTCGGGGAGCTGTTTTTT. The genes are TRBV23-1 and TRBJ2-2; D unclear. TRBV23-1 is identified as an open reading frame with a role that is uncertain. The CDR3 covers 13 residues. Trimming pared 8 bases from V and 7 bases from J, leaving 14 bases between.

The chain recombines TRBV10-3 with TRBJ2-1; 11 bases map to TRBD1. After removal of 8 bases from V and 8 bases from J, the junction contained 14 bases not matched to a gene. This CDR3 is built from 16 residues. Per the germline V gene, CDR1 is ENHRY and CDR2 is SYGVKD. The CDR3: CAILPSGTGGNDEQFF. The CDR3 coding sequence is TGTGCCATCCTACCAAGTGGGACAGGGGGAAACGATGAGCAGTTCTTC.

The chain joins TRBV6-2 or TRBV6-3 to TRBJ2-5; D is possibly TRBD2 (5 bases). The germline CDR1 and CDR2 sequences are MNHEY and SVGEGT. The CDR3 is 16 amino acids. V lost 6 bases and J lost 0, with 17 bases in between. CDR3 sequence: CASSAIALSYQETQYF. The DNA of the CDR3 is TGTGCCAGCAGCGCTATAGCGCTGTCTTACCAAGAGACCCAGTACTTC.

The CDR3, as DNA: TGTGCCAGCAGCTTAGTTGGCCTAGCGGGAGCCTTAGAGACCCAGTACTTC. It codes for CASSLVGLAGALETQYF. The chain is built from TRBV11-3 and TRBJ2-5; 10 nucleotides agree with TRBD2. The CDR3 runs 17 residues. Germline-derived CDR1 and CDR2 are SGHNT and YENEEA. J was trimmed by 4 bases and V by 1 base; bases with no gene match: 9.

The V call is TRBV30, the J call TRBJ1-5; D is perhaps TRBD1 (5 bases). Germline-derived CDR1 and CDR2 are GTSNPN and SVGIG (reference sequence). Trimming removed 4 bases at V and 5 bases at J, with 9 bases between. The CDR3 runs 12 residues. The CDR3 coding sequence is TGTGCCTGGACTAAGGGGTATCAGCCCCAGCATTTT. Amino acid sequence: CAWTKGYQPQHF.

With respect to this clone: This sample includes further DNA sequences coding for the same CDR3. This chain joins TRBV7-2 and TRBJ2-3; 11 positions match TRBD1. CDR1 and CDR2 from the germline V gene are SGHTA and FQGNSA. This CDR3 region has 15 residues. J lost 3 bases, V lost 5 bases, and 4 bases had no gene match. In nucleotides, the CDR3 is TGTGCCAGCAGCCTGGACAGGGGGCGAACAGATACGCAGTATTTT. Amino acids: CASSLDRGRTDTQYF.

The CDR3 reads CASSPLASSGANVLTF. For the CDR3, the DNA is TGTGCCAGCAGCCCCTTAGCCTCCTCTGGGGCCAACGTCCTGACTTTC. The genes are TRBV3-1 (or the pseudogene TRBV3-2) and TRBJ2-6; D remains ambiguous. Trimming left V 4 bases short and J 0 bases short, with 10 bases between. Germline CDR1 reads LGHDT; CDR2 reads YNNKEL (reference sequence). The CDR3 contains 16 residues.

The V call is TRBV18, the J call TRBJ2-5, with a tentative D call TRBD2 (5 bases). This CDR3 contains 14 residues. Germline V gene data show CDR1 as KGHSH and CDR2 as LQKENI. V dropped 1 base and J dropped 4 bases, with 10 bases sitting between them. In DNA, the CDR3 is TGTGCCAGCTCACCACTCTCGGGAATAGAGACCCAGTACTTC. It encodes CASSPLSGIETQYF.